The entry that follows covers one T cell receptor (beta chain) sequence. The antigen remains unidentified. The data were obtained in a study of T cell responses to AZD1222 COVID-19 vaccine. Germline lookup yields CDR1 MNHEY and CDR2 SMNVEV (reference sequence). The CDR3 runs 15 residues. The V and J ends lost 1 base and 7 bases respectively, with 14 bases between them. Only in-frame clones appear in the TCRdb table, and some are missing; sequencing was by immunoSEQ multiplex PCR. The profile covers under 110,000 clones, with approximately 89% appearing a single time and roughly a tenth taken by the ten largest. Points from the study as a whole: In a largely white British group with more females than males, clonal diversity was possibly underestimated. The number of AZD1222 recipients seropositive at baseline was only 6 or 7. Repertoires were collected only later (after the peak T cell response had occurred).

The V and J genes are TRBV27 and TRBJ1-5; no reliable D call. This specimen was peripheral blood, taken 28 days after the second AZD1222 dose. This receptor was identified in an adult who received the AZD1222 COVID-19 vaccine. The CDR3 sequence is CASSLFFGIRQPQHF. The CDR3 DNA reads TGTGCCAGCAGTTTATTCTTCGGGATTCGGCAGCCCCAGCATTTT.